This T cell receptor beta chain was sequenced during a study of blood T cell repertoires in COVID-19. Study-level information: The United States, Italy and Spain supplied acute and convalescent COVID-19 samples. Sample material is recorded as cDNA or gDNA derived from T cells, B-cell-depleted T cells, or PBMCs.

The CDR3 sequence is 15 residues long. Germline V gives CDR1 LNHDA, CDR2 SQIVND (reference sequence). V was pared by 4 bases and J by 3 bases, with 16 bases between. Sequenced by immunoSEQ multiplex PCR; TCRdb stores in-frame clones only, minus some. The repertoire has about 430,000 clones, 88% of them found once; the top ten carry roughly 0.97%. Sequencing was carried out using PBMCs or T cells enriched from blood (not recorded which). The chain has TRBV19 and TRBJ2-7; D may be TRBD1 (5 bases). The sequence came from a woman in her twenties or thirties with acute COVID-19. CDR3 nucleotides: TGTGCCAGTAGTACCCAGGGATCCGTTTTCTACGAGCAGTACTTC. Translation: CASSTQGSVFYEQYF.